The 15 T cell receptor beta chains in this list originate from one sample, sequenced in a study of CD8 T cells in ankylosing spondylitis. Study findings and constraints: Fewer than 10 highly homologous variants made up a TCR beta motif that seemed to typify ankylosing spondylitis blood.

No antigen has been identified for these receptors. From the 5' RACE reads, TCRdb called clonotypes with MiXCR, one entry per CDR3 protein. The sample has a few hundred thousand distinct CDR3 sequences; around 8% are singletons. Sequenced input: blood, either unsorted or a sorted T cell fraction (not recorded which). These receptors came from a male donor with ankylosing spondylitis.

The rearrangement links TRBV6-2 or TRBV6-3 to TRBJ2-7; 7 bases line up with TRBD2. V lost 2 bases and J lost 1; bases outside the gene matches: 11. The CDR3 has 17 amino acids. The V gene's germline CDR1 is MNHEY and CDR2 SVGEGT. Here the CDR3 DNA reads TGTGCCAGCAGTTACCTCCCGGTGCTAGCGGAATCCTACGAGCAGTACTTC. This sequence encodes CASSYLPVLAESYEQYF.

The gene calls are TRBV6-5 and TRBJ2-7; no definite D call. Germline CDR1 is MNHEY and CDR2 is SVGAGI. Trimming removed 6 bases at V and 0 bases at J, with 15 bases between. This CDR3 spans 15 amino acids. DNA of the CDR3: TGTGCCAGCAGGTACCTCAGTGGCAACTCCTACGAGCAGTACTTC. It codes for CASRYLSGNSYEQYF.

This clonotype turned up a few times. The chain couples TRBV5-6 to TRBJ2-7, with D possibly matching TRBD2 (6 bases). Germline CDR1 SGHDT, CDR2 YYEEEE. The CDR3 consists of 15 residues. V lost 4 bases, J lost 0 bases, and 14 bases lay in between. As DNA, the CDR3 is TGTGCCAGCAGCGGGGGACTTTCGAGCTCCTACGAGCAGTACTTC. This encodes CASSGGLSSSYEQYF.

The chain is built from TRBV19 and TRBJ1-4; D possibly corresponds to TRBD1 (6 bases). The V gene's germline CDR1 is LNHDA and CDR2 SQIVND (reference sequence). The length of the CDR3 is 15 residues. Between the trimmed V and J ends, which lost 5 bases and 8 bases, there was a span of 18 bases. CDR3 in amino acids: CASSHRGFRGEKLFF. The CDR3, as DNA: TGTGCCAGTAGTCATAGGGGGTTCCGGGGCGAAAAACTGTTTTTT. Using reference TRBV19 and TRBJ1-4 for the parts outside the CDR3, the full variable domain is DGGITQSPKYLFRKEGQNVTLSCEQNLNHDAMYWYRQDPGQGLRLIYYSQIVNDFQKGDIAEGYSVSREKKESFPLTVTSAQKNPTAFYLCASSHRGFRGEKLFFGSGTQLSVL.

This clonotype was seen a few times. J is TRBJ2-7 and V is TRBV5-1; 7 bases agree with TRBD1. V lost 1 base and J lost 5; bases outside the gene matches: 6. CDR1 is SGHRS and CDR2 is YFSETQ in the germline V gene. The CDR3 has 14 residues. The CDR3 DNA is TGCGCCAGCAGCTTGCTACAGGGGTACGACGAGCAGTACTTC. Translation: CASSLLQGYDEQYF. The complete variable domain, with remaining parts taken from reference TRBV5-1 and TRBJ2-7, reads KAGVTQTPRYLIKTRGQQVTLSCSPISGHRSVSWYQQTPGQGLQFLFEYFSETQRNKGNFPGRFSGRQFSNSRSEMNVSTLELGDSALYLCASSLLQGYDEQYFGPGTRLTVT.

This clonotype was picked up a small number of times. The rearrangement links TRBV12-3 or TRBV12-4 to TRBJ2-1, with TRBD2 as a possible D gene (5 bases). Trimming left V 6 bases short and J 7 bases short, with 25 bases between. The CDR3 spans 17 residues. DNA for the CDR3: TGTGCCAGCAGCTTGATAAGATTTGGGAGTGTGGGAAATGAGCAGTTCTTC. Residues: CASSLIRFGSVGNEQFF.

This clonotype was detected a few times. This sequence joins TRBV11-2 and TRBJ2-3, with D unresolved. The CDR3 consists of 15 residues. V was pared by 5 bases and J by 0 bases, with 12 bases between. The germline CDR1 and CDR2 sequences are SGHAT and FQNNGV. The CDR3 sequence: CASSPVWASTDTQYF. The CDR3 region has the DNA TGTGCCAGCAGCCCTGTCTGGGCTAGCACAGATACGCAGTATTTT.

This clonotype has a count of ten or more. This sequence joins TRBV27 and TRBJ2-1, with D unclear. This CDR3 is built from 15 residues. Germline loops: CDR1 MNHEY, CDR2 SMNVEV (reference sequence). Trimming took off 0 bases at V and 1 base at J, with 7 bases between the two ends. The CDR3 loop reads CASSLSWGSYNEQFF. Here the CDR3 DNA reads TGTGCCAGCAGTTTATCCTGGGGTTCCTACAATGAGCAGTTCTTC.

This clonotype was observed at least ten times. V usage is TRBV10-3 and J usage is TRBJ1-1, with TRBD1 matching 10 bases. This CDR3 is built from 15 residues. After removal of 5 bases from V and 5 bases from J, the junction contained 8 bases not matched to a gene. CDR1 and CDR2 from the germline V gene are ENHRY and SYGVKD. CDR3 bases: TGTGCCATCAGTCCCGGGACAGGGGTTGGAACTGAAGCTTTCTTT. Protein: CAISPGTGVGTEAFF.

The chain is built from TRBV12-3 or TRBV12-4 and TRBJ2-1; no clear D. The CDR3 is 11 residues long. Trimming pared 10 bases from V and 10 bases from J, leaving 14 bases between. Here the CDR3 reads CATSLGVEQFF. In DNA form, the CDR3 reads TGTGCCACCTCTTTGGGCGTCGAGCAGTTCTTC.

This clonotype occurred a few times. The rearrangement links TRBV28 to TRBJ1-1; a weak D match, TRBD1 (5 bases). CDR1 MDHEN and CDR2 SYDVKM come from the germline V gene. V was clipped by 3 bases and J by 1 base, with 12 bases between them. The CDR3 is 15 amino acids. CDR3 nucleotides: TGTGCCAGCAGTTTTGTTGGGGGAGCGAACACTGAAGCTTTCTTT. The encoded protein is CASSFVGGANTEAFF.

This clonotype was seen many times. The chain couples TRBV29-1 to TRBJ1-3, with a possible D match to TRBD1 (5 bases). The germline V gene encodes CDR1 SQVTM and CDR2 ANQGSEA. The CDR3 is made up of 14 amino acids. The V gene lost 7 bases and the J gene lost 4 bases, with 17 bases spanning the gap. CDR3 amino acids: CSARDPRAGNTIYF. The CDR3 DNA is TGCAGCGCCCGGGACCCTCGAGCAGGAAACACCATATATTTT.

This clonotype was detected a few times. The chain combines TRBV12-3 or TRBV12-4 with TRBJ2-7; 10 nucleotides line up with TRBD2. This CDR3 has 16 amino acids. The V segment lost 2 bases and the J segment 6 bases; nucleotides outside the gene matches: 10. CDR3 nucleotides: TGTGCCAGCAGTTTATTCGGCCTAGCGGGAGTTGGCGAGCAGTACTTC. This translates into CASSLFGLAGVGEQYF.

This clonotype was seen repeatedly, ten times or more. The chain is built from TRBV29-1 and TRBJ2-1; a possible D gene is TRBD1 (6 bases). Trimming stripped 6 bases from V and 6 bases from J, with 18 bases between. The germline CDR1 and CDR2 sequences are SQVTM and ANQGSEA. This CDR3 spans 14 amino acids. The CDR3 loop is CSVLGGQGGNEQFF. In nucleotides, the CDR3 is TGCAGCGTCCTCGGTGGCCAAGGGGGCAATGAGCAGTTCTTC.

The chain employs TRBV27 and TRBJ2-7, with D perhaps matching TRBD1 (5 bases). Germline loops: CDR1 MNHEY, CDR2 SMNVEV (reference sequence). V shed 5 bases and J shed 3 bases, with 14 bases lying between them. CDR3 length: 14 residues. The CDR3 loop reads CASSLRQGYYEQYF. CDR3 in DNA: TGTGCCAGCAGTCTACGGCAGGGATACTACGAGCAGTACTTC.